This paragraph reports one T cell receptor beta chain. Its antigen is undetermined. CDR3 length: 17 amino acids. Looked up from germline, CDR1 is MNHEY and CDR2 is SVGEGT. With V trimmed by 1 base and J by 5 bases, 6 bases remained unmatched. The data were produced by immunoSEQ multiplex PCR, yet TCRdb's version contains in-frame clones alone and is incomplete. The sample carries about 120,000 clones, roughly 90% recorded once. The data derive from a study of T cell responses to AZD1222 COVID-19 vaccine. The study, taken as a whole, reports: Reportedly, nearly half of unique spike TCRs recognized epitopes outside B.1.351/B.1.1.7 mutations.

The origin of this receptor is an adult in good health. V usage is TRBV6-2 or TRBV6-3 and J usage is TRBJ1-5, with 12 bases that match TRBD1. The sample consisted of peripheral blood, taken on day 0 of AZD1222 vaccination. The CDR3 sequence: CASSYLPGQGAYQPQHF. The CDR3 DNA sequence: TGTGCCAGCAGTTACTTGCCGGGACAGGGGGCTTATCAGCCCCAGCATTTT.